The clone carrying this TCR beta chain was observed a single time. This sample is part of a study of technical replicates of blood from a few donors. Germline V gene data show CDR1 as KGHSH and CDR2 as LQKENI. The CDR3 spans 15 residues. J lost 6 bases, V lost 3 bases, and 3 bases had no gene match. Using immunoSEQ multiplex PCR, the repertoire was profiled, and TCRdb retains in-frame clones only, with some absent. The sample has tens of thousands of clones; approximately 91% are singletons. The specimen was PBMCs. The clonotype comes from a human donor in good health. Some clones in this sample may be carry-over from other donors' samples. The rearrangement links TRBV18 to TRBJ2-1; 12 nucleotides line up with TRBD1. The CDR3 loop reads CASSPGTGGSNEQFF. The CDR3 nucleotides are TGTGCCAGCTCACCCGGGACAGGGGGCTCCAATGAGCAGTTCTTC.